These T cell receptor beta chains were read from a single sample in a study of shared clonotypes between healthy human individuals. The table came from immunoSEQ multiplex PCR; TCRdb's copy has only in-frame clones and leaves some out. The sample carries approximately 840,000 clones, about 96% recorded once. The material sequenced was naive CD8+ T cells sorted from blood. These receptors originate from a man under 40 in good health. Both conserved end residues are part of each CDR3. A D gene is named only where the DNA matches it firmly. Clone size is given for some rows only: seen once, a few or many times, or a class if the clone is expanded.

abundance | len | d_gene | j_gene | v_gene | CDR3nt | CDR3aa
NA | 16 | NA | TRBJ1-4 | TRBV7-9 | TGTGCCAGCAGCTTCCCCGCATCTGCATCTAATGAAAAACTGTTTTTT | CASSFPASASNEKLFF
NA | 15 | NA | TRBJ1-4 | TRBV27 | TGTGCCAGCAGTGGGACTGGATCAAGGAATGAAAAACTGTTTTTT | CASSGTGSRNEKLFF
NA | 17 | TRBD2 | TRBJ2-3 | TRBV7-6 | TGTGCCAGCAGCTTATTTGAGGCGGGAGGGCACGGAGATACGCAGTATTTT | CASSLFEAGGHGDTQYF
NA | 13 | NA | TRBJ2-5 | TRBV2 | TGTGCCAGCAGTCTAGACGGCCGCGAGACCCAGTACTTC | CASSLDGRETQYF
NA | 16 | TRBD1 | TRBJ2-5 | TRBV25-1 | TGTGCCAGCAGTGAATTGGTGACAGGGGGTGGGGAGACCCAGTACTTC | CASSELVTGGGETQYF
NA | 13 | NA | TRBJ1-1 | TRBV2 | TGTGCCAGCAGTGAAGCTGGGCACACTGAAGCTTTCTTT | CASSEAGHTEAFF
NA | 14 | NA | TRBJ2-7 | TRBV28 | TGTGCCAGCAGGATACAGGGAACGACCTACGAGCAGTACTTC | CASRIQGTTYEQYF
NA | 13 | NA | TRBJ2-1 | TRBV14 | TGTGCCAGCAGCCAGTCACCAGGGACTGAGCAGTTCTTC | CASSQSPGTEQFF
NA | 14 | TRBD1 | TRBJ2-7 | TRBV6-4 | TGTGCCAGCACCGGGACAGGGCCTTATTACGAGCAGTACTTC | CASTGTGPYYEQYF
once | 12 | NA | TRBJ1-2 | TRBV29-1 | TGCAGCGTCGTAACAGGGAACTATGGCTACACCTTC | CSVVTGNYGYTF
NA | 14 | TRBD1 | TRBJ1-1 | TRBV14 | TGTGCCAGCGGGACAGGGGGCGTGGTAACTGAAGCTTTCTTT | CASGTGGVVTEAFF
NA | 15 | TRBD1 | TRBJ1-1 | TRBV6-5 | TGTGCCAGCAGTTACGCCGGGACAGGGGGCTGGGAAGCTTTCTTT | CASSYAGTGGWEAFF
NA | 14 | TRBD2 | TRBJ2-5 | TRBV29-1 | TGCAGCGTTGGAATAGCGGGAGAGCAGGAGACCCAGTACTTC | CSVGIAGEQETQYF
NA | 16 | NA | TRBJ1-1 | TRBV7-8 | TGTGCCAGCAGCCCGCGGGCCGAACCCTTGAACACTGAAGCTTTCTTT | CASSPRAEPLNTEAFF
NA | 20 | NA | TRBJ2-7 | TRBV12-1 | TGTGCCAGCAGCCCTCGGGGCCTAGCGGGAGAACCAACTGGCGCCTACGAGCAGTACTTC | CASSPRGLAGEPTGAYEQYF
NA | 12 | NA | TRBJ1-1 | TRBV30 | TGTGCCTGGAGTGGAGTGAACACTGAAGCTTTCTTT | CAWSGVNTEAFF
NA | 13 | NA | TRBJ1-1 | TRBV30 | TGTGCCTGGAGTTTAAGTTCTGGAGCTGAAGCTTTCTTT | CAWSLSSGAEAFF
NA | 13 | NA | TRBJ2-4 | TRBV2 | TGTGCCACCCAAGGTGGACAGCCAAACATTCAGTACTTC | CATQGGQPNIQYF
NA | 16 | NA | TRBJ2-2 | TRBV4-3 | TGCGCCAGCAGCCCCTGGACAAACTCGAACACCGGGGAGCTGTTTTTT | CASSPWTNSNTGELFF
once | 14 | NA | TRBJ2-7 | TRBV7-9 | TGTGCCAGCAGCCCAGGGTGGGTTTCCTACGAGCAGTACTTC | CASSPGWVSYEQYF
NA | 15 | TRBD2 | TRBJ2-7 | TRBV4-1 | TGCGCCAGCAGCCAACGACTAGCGGGAGGGTACGAGCAGTACTTC | CASSQRLAGGYEQYF
NA | 18 | NA | TRBJ2-6 | TRBV2 | TGTGCCAGCAGAGCCACCGTGGATTACCTCTCTGGGGCCAACGTCCTGACTTTC | CASRATVDYLSGANVLTF
few | 14 | NA | TRBJ2-7 | TRBV9 | TGTGCCAGCAGCGTAGCGGGAACCTCCTACGAGCAGTACTTC | CASSVAGTSYEQYF
NA | 16 | TRBD1 | TRBJ2-2 | TRBV7-3 | TGTGCCAGCAGCTCCCAACGGGACAGTGGGACCGGGGAGCTGTTTTTT | CASSSQRDSGTGELFF
NA | 14 | NA | TRBJ2-7 | TRBV29-1 | TGCAGCGTTGTAGCCAGGGGCGACCTCTACGAGCAGTACTTC | CSVVARGDLYEQYF
NA | 17 | TRBD2 | TRBJ2-2 | TRBV6-4 | TGTGCCAGCAGTGAGCTGGGACTAGCGGGAGTTACCGGGGAGCTGTTTTTT | CASSELGLAGVTGELFF
NA | 16 | TRBD2 | TRBJ2-1 | TRBV4-2 | TGTGCCAGCAGCCAAGACCGACTAGCGGGGGACAATGAGCAGTTCTTC | CASSQDRLAGDNEQFF
NA | 14 | TRBD1 | TRBJ2-7 | TRBV5-6 | TGTGCCAGCAGCTTGTGGGACAGGCTTTACGAGCAGTACTTC | CASSLWDRLYEQYF
NA | 16 | NA | TRBJ2-5 | TRBV14 | TGTGCCAGCAGCCAAGAGGCTCTATGGTGGTCAGAGACCCAGTACTTC | CASSQEALWWSETQYF
NA | 12 | NA | TRBJ2-3 | TRBV7-9 | TGTGCCAGCAGCTTATTAACAGATACGCAGTATTTT | CASSLLTDTQYF
NA | 14 | NA | TRBJ2-1 | TRBV30 | TGTGCCTGGAGTTCAATCCGTCGGCCCAATGAGCAGTTCTTC | CAWSSIRRPNEQFF
once | 13 | NA | TRBJ2-1 | TRBV28 | TGTGCCAGCAGTTTTACCATTTACAATGAGCAGTTCTTC | CASSFTIYNEQFF
NA | 15 | TRBD2 | TRBJ2-7 | TRBV13 | TGTGCCAGCAGTTCCCTAGCGGGAGGGGTAGAAGAGCAGTACTTC | CASSSLAGGVEEQYF
NA | 15 | TRBD2 | TRBJ2-1 | TRBV6-5 | TGTGCCAGCAGTTACTTAGCGGGGTCCTACAATGAGCAGTTCTTC | CASSYLAGSYNEQFF
NA | 13 | NA | TRBJ2-1 | TRBV6-5 | TGTGCCAGCAGTTACGACAGGCACAATGAGCAGTTCTTC | CASSYDRHNEQFF
NA | 16 | TRBD2 | TRBJ2-3 | TRBV11-2 | TGTGCCAGCAGCTTCGGACTAGCGGGGATCACAGATACGCAGTATTTT | CASSFGLAGITDTQYF
NA | 14 | TRBD1 | TRBJ1-2 | TRBV27 | TGTGCCAGCAGTCTCGGACAGGCCCCTATGCGCTACACCTTC | CASSLGQAPMRYTF
NA | 14 | NA | TRBJ1-1 | TRBV4-1 | TGCGCCAGCAGCCAAGTTTCGGGTGGCACTGAAGCTTTCTTT | CASSQVSGGTEAFF
NA | 12 | NA | TRBJ2-7 | TRBV13 | TGTGCCAGCAGCTTAAAGTTAGGGGAGCAGTACTTC | CASSLKLGEQYF
NA | 15 | TRBD2 | TRBJ2-1 | TRBV15 | TGTGCCACCAGCAGAGATATACTAGCGGACAATGAGCAGTTCTTC | CATSRDILADNEQFF
NA | 12 | NA | TRBJ2-7 | TRBV7-9 | TGTGCCAGCAGTATGACGCGTTACGAGCAGTACTTC | CASSMTRYEQYF
NA | 14 | TRBD2 | TRBJ2-1 | TRBV27 | TGTGCCAGCAGTTCCGGGACTAGCCACAATGAGCAGTTCTTC | CASSSGTSHNEQFF
NA | 18 | TRBD2 | TRBJ2-1 | TRBV5-6 | TGTGCCAGCAGCTTAATCACTAGCGGGAGAAATACGGGCGGTGAGCAGTTCTTC | CASSLITSGRNTGGEQFF
NA | 16 | TRBD1 | TRBJ2-7 | TRBV7-9 | TGTGCCAGCATCGACCTCCGGCGACAGGGTTCCTACGAGCAGTACTTC | CASIDLRRQGSYEQYF
NA | 14 | TRBD1 | TRBJ2-2 | TRBV6-5 | TGTGCCAGCAGTCCCCGGGACAGCTCCGGGGAGCTGTTTTTT | CASSPRDSSGELFF
NA | 17 | TRBD1 | TRBJ1-1 | TRBV10-3 | TGTGCCATCAGTGAGCGCCCCACGACAGGGGGTATGCCTGAAGCTTTCTTT | CAISERPTTGGMPEAFF
NA | 13 | NA | TRBJ2-2 | TRBV7-2 | TGTGCCAGCAGCTCTACAGTCACCGGGGAGCTGTTTTTT | CASSSTVTGELFF
NA | 12 | NA | TRBJ2-2 | TRBV30 | TGTGCCTGGACAGGGAACACCGGGGAGCTGTTTTTT | CAWTGNTGELFF
NA | 13 | NA | TRBJ2-6 | TRBV11-2 | TGTGCCAGCAGCTTAGCCGGGGCCAACGTCCTGACTTTC | CASSLAGANVLTF
once | 9 | NA | TRBJ2-7 | TRBV29-1 | TGCAGCGTATGGTACGAGCAGTACTTC | CSVWYEQYF
NA | 13 | NA | TRBJ1-2 | TRBV6-5 | TGTGCCAGCAGTCCCTGGGACAACTATGGCTACACCTTC | CASSPWDNYGYTF
once | 14 | NA | TRBJ2-7 | TRBV14 | TGTGCCAGCAGCCAAGTGCCGGGGATCTACGAGCAGTACTTC | CASSQVPGIYEQYF
once | 13 | TRBD1 | TRBJ1-4 | TRBV5-3 | TGTGCCAGAAGCTCACCCGACTCTGGACAGGGATTTTTC | CARSSPDSGQGFF
few | 16 | NA | TRBJ1-3 | TRBV11-2 | TGTGCCAGCAGCTTTTCCAGGGAATCCTCTGGAAACACCATATATTTT | CASSFSRESSGNTIYF
NA | 15 | TRBD1 | TRBJ2-7 | TRBV7-8 | TGTGCCAGCAGCTCGAGGACAGGGGGCTTGAGAGAGCAGTACTTC | CASSSRTGGLREQYF
NA | 12 | NA | TRBJ1-5 | TRBV18 | TGTGCCAGCTCACCGGGGGGGGAGCCCCAGCATTTT | CASSPGGEPQHF
NA | 16 | TRBD1 | TRBJ1-1 | TRBV9 | TGTGCCAGCAGCGTAGCAGGGGGAGACGAGAACACTGAAGCTTTCTTT | CASSVAGGDENTEAFF
NA | 15 | NA | TRBJ2-2 | TRBV13 | TGTGCCAGCAGCTCCAGGGCGGTGAACACCGGGGAGCTGTTTTTT | CASSSRAVNTGELFF
NA | 13 | NA | TRBJ2-5 | TRBV7-2 | TGTGCCAGCAGCTTTCCCCCGGAAGAGACCCAGTACTTC | CASSFPPEETQYF